Below, 2 T cell receptor beta chains from the same sample are listed, as sequenced in a study of blood T cell repertoires in COVID-19. Sequenced by immunoSEQ multiplex PCR; TCRdb stores in-frame clones only, minus some. The sample holds about 250,000 clones, roughly 86% seen once. The sequenced material came from PBMCs or T cells enriched from blood (not recorded which). All receptors derive from a woman in her 30s with acute COVID-19.

The chain is built from TRBV9 and TRBJ1-1; no definite D call. CDR3 length equals 14 residues. The V end was cut by 4 bases, the J end by 0 bases, with 10 bases between. Germline-derived CDR1 and CDR2 are SGDLS and YYNGEE. Here the CDR3 DNA reads TGTGCCAGCAGCTCGACATACATGAACACTGAAGCTTTCTTT. Its translation is CASSSTYMNTEAFF.

Regarding this clone: Distinct nucleotide sequences in the sample also encode this CDR3. This chain joins TRBV6-5 and TRBJ2-3; tentatively, D is TRBD2 (5 bases). The germline gives CDR1 MNHEY, CDR2 SVGAGI. V lost 5 bases and J lost 4, with 7 bases in between. CDR3 length equals 12 residues. CDR3 region: CASSRGADTQYF. CDR3 coding DNA: TGTGCCAGCAGTCGGGGAGCAGATACGCAGTATTTT.